Below, one T cell receptor beta chain is given with its context. The data were obtained in a study of blood T cell repertoires in COVID-19. Living in about two dozen US areas, the participants were between about 18 and 100 years of age. Germline V lookup: CDR1 MNHNS, CDR2 SASEGT. This CDR3 spans 15 amino acids. After removal of 3 bases from V and 1 base from J, the junction contained 5 bases not matched to a gene. Profiled with immunoSEQ multiplex PCR; TCRdb holds only in-frame clones, not every one. There are roughly 300,000 clones in the sample; roughly 87% occur only once, and 1% lies in the top ten.

This receptor was taken from a woman in her 30s who had recovered from COVID-19. V usage is TRBV6-1 and J usage is TRBJ1-1, with 7 bases matching TRBD1. Sequences were obtained from PBMCs or T cells enriched from blood (not recorded which). The CDR3: CASSDLTGPNTEAFF. Written as DNA, the CDR3 is TGTGCCAGCAGTGACCTGACAGGGCCGAACACTGAAGCTTTCTTT.